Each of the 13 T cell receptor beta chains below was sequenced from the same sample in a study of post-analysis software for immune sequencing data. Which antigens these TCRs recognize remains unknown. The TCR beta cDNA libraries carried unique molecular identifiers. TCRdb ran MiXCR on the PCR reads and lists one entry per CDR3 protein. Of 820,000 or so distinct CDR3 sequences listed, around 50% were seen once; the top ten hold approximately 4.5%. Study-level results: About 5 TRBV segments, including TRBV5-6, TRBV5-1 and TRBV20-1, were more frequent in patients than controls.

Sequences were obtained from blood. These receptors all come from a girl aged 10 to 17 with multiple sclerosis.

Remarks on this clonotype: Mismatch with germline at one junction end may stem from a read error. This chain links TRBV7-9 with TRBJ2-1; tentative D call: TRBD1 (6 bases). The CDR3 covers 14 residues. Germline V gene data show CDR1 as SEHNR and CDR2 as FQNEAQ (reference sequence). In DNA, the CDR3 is TGTTCCAGCAGCTTGGAGACAGGATCCAATGAGCAGTTCTTC. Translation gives CSSSLETGSNEQFF.

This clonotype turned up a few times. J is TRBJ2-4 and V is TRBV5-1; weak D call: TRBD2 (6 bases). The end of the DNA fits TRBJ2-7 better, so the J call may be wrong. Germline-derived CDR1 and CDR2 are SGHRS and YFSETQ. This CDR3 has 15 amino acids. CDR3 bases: TGCGCCAGCCTTCCAGGAGGGACCAGTTTAGACGAGCAGTACTTC. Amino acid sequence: CASLPGGTSLDEQYF.

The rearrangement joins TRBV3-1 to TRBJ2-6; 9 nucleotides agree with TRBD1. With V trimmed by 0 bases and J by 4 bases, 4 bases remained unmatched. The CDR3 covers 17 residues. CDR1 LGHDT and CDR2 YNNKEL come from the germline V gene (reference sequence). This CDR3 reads CASSQERDRDGANVLTF. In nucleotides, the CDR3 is TGTGCCAGCAGCCAAGAAAGGGACAGGGACGGGGCCAACGTCCTGACTTTC.

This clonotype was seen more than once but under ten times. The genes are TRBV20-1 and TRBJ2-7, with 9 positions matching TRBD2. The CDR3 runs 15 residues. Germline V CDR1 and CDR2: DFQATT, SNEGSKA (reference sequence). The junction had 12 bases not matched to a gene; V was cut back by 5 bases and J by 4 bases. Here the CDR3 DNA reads TGCAGTGCTGGACCCTCGGGACTAGCCGGGTACGAGCAGTACTTC. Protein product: CSAGPSGLAGYEQYF.

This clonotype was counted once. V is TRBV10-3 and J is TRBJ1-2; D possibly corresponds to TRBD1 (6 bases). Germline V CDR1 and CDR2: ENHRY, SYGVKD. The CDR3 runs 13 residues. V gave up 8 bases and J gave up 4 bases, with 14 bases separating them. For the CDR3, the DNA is TGTGCCATCGGGGGCGGGGCAGGCTATGGCTACACCTTC. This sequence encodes CAIGGGAGYGYTF.

In nucleotides, the CDR3 is TGCAGCGTTGCATGGGGCTCTTTCACAGATACGCAGTATTTT. Its translation: CSVAWGSFTDTQYF. This chain links TRBV29-1 with TRBJ2-3; perhaps TRBD1 as D (5 bases). This CDR3 spans 14 amino acids. Germline lookup yields CDR1 SQVTM and CDR2 ANQGSEA. The V end was cut by 4 bases, the J end by 2 bases, with 13 bases between.

CDR3 in amino acids: CSVEDAQETQYF. The CDR3 DNA reads TGCAGCGTTGAAGATGCCCAAGAGACCCAGTACTTC. The V and J genes are TRBV29-1 and TRBJ2-5; D is undetermined. The CDR3 has 12 residues. Germline V gene sequence: CDR1 SQVTM, CDR2 ANQGSEA. V was cut by 0 bases and J by 1 base, with 3 bases left in between.

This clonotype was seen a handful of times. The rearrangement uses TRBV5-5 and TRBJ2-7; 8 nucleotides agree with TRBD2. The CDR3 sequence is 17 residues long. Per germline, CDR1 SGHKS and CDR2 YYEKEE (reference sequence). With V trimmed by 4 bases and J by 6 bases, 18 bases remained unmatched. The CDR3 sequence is CASSSNSGTSPSFEQYF. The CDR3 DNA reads TGTGCCAGCAGCAGTAACTCCGGGACTAGTCCTTCGTTCGAGCAGTACTTC.

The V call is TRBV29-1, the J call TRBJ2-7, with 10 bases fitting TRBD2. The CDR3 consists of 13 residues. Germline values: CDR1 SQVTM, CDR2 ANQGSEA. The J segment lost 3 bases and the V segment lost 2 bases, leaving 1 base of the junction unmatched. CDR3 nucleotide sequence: TGCAGCGTTGAACTAGCGGGAGTCTACGAGCAGTACTTC. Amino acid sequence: CSVELAGVYEQYF.

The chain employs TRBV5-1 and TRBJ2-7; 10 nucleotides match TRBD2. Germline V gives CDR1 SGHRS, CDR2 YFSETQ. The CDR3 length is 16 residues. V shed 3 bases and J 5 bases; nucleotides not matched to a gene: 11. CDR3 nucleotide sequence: TGCGCCAGCAGCTCTGGACTAGCGGCCGGTATCCACGAGCAGTACTTC. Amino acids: CASSSGLAAGIHEQYF.

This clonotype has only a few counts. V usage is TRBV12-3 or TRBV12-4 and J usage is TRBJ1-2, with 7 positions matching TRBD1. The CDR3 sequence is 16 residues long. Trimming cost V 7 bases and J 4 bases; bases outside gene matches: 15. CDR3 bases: TGTGCCAGCACCCCTACCGAAAAGGGGGCGCCCTATGGCTACACCTTC. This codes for CASTPTEKGAPYGYTF.

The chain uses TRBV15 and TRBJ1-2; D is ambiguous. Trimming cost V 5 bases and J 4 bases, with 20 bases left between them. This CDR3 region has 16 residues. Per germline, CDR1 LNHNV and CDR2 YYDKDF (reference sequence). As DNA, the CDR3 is TGTGCCACCAGCGCCGGATTATTCCCCGGCTCCTATGGCTACACCTTC. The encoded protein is CATSAGLFPGSYGYTF.

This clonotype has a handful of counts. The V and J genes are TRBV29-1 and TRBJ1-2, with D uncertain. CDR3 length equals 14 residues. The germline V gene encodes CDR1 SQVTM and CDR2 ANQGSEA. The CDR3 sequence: CGASTSGGSYGYTF. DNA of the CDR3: TGCGGCGCCTCGACCTCAGGCGGCAGCTATGGCTACACCTTC.